The sequence of this TCR beta chain was determined in a study of blood T cell repertoires in COVID-19. On the study more broadly: The United States, Italy and Spain provided the acute and convalescent COVID-19 samples. Sources were T cells, B-cell-depleted T cells, or PBMCs; the material itself was cDNA or gDNA.

The germline CDR1 and CDR2 sequences are LNHDA and SQIVND (reference sequence). The V and J ends lost 6 bases and 1 base respectively, with 12 bases between them. The length of the CDR3 is 15 residues. Original methodology: Reference gene primer amplification gave estimated nucleated cell counts. Measured with immunoSEQ multiplex PCR; TCRdb has only the in-frame clones, and not every one. V and J calls and clone size are given by that table; D and trimming were obtained from the DNA. The data hold approximately 100,000 clones, with over 65% observed a single time. V is TRBV19 and J is TRBJ2-2; TRBD2 might be the D (6 bases). The sample comprised peripheral blood. This receptor was obtained from a woman aged 70-85 years with acute or convalescent COVID-19. CDR3 DNA: TGTGCCAGTAGGGGGTTTAGCGGGAACACCGGGGAGCTGTTTTTT. It specifies CASRGFSGNTGELFF.